This T cell receptor (beta chain) appears in the sequencing data of a study of cytomegalovirus exposure and HLA in healthy donors. Study-wide findings and caveats: Roughly even sequencing depth across donors was the assumption behind the presence/absence analyses. An analysis that was carried out later associated 15,000 to 20,000 TCR beta sequences with HLA alleles at 0.05 false discovery rate.

The PCR used 60 Vbeta and 13 Jbeta primers. Sequenced by immunoSEQ multiplex PCR; TCRdb stores in-frame clones only, minus some. The repertoire holds 120,000 or so clones, with around 80% as singletons. Trimming took 1 base from V and 3 from J; bases not matched to a gene: 2. The CDR3 spans 15 residues. Looked up from germline, CDR1 is LGHNA and CDR2 is YSLEER. This clone has more than one count but fewer than ten. Its antigen remains unidentified. The genes are TRBV4-3 and TRBJ1-3, with 8 bases lining up with TRBD1. The TCR was taken from a man aged 30 to 39 in good health and CMV-seropositive. Specimen: PBMCs. CDR3 in amino acids: CASSQGTGNGNTIYF. CDR3 DNA: TGCGCCAGCAGCCAAGGGACAGGGAATGGAAACACCATATATTTT.